A single TCR beta chain is shown here with its context. Its antigen is as yet unknown. The data stem from a study of CD8+ T cells in alopecia areata. Overall study: In an open-label trial, patients got 5 to 10 mg tofacitinib twice daily.

Reverse transcription of extracted RNA yielded cDNA, which provided the sequencing template. TCRdb keeps only in-frame clones here, not all; method: immunoSEQ multiplex PCR. The sample yields some 110,000 clones, around two fifths seen once. Study results and limitations: Affected lesional scalp, above all in alopecia totalis/universalis, was more clonal than normal scalp.

The germline V gene has CDR1 SGHRS and CDR2 YFSETQ. The CDR3 extends over 13 amino acids. Trimming took off 3 bases at V and 5 bases at J, with 11 bases between the two ends. The chain employs TRBV5-1 and TRBJ2-5; tentative D call: TRBD1 (6 bases). The sequenced sample was CD4+ T cells sorted from blood. The receptor was isolated from a human donor with alopecia areata. The CDR3 loop reads CASSSGAGETQYF. Here the CDR3 DNA reads TGCGCCAGCAGCTCAGGGGCTGGGGAGACCCAGTACTTC.